The present T cell receptor beta chain was sequenced within a study of shared clonotypes between healthy human individuals. Study results and limitations: A reduction in generation probabilities was seen for non-shared clonotypes relative to those shared by all four donors.

Across several immunoSEQ plates, the genomic DNA of each subset was split evenly. Profiled with immunoSEQ multiplex PCR; TCRdb holds only in-frame clones, not every one. The sample lists around 2,100,000 clones, approximately 95% seen once, with more than 0.95% in the top ten. A single count supports this clone. No antigen is known for it. The germline V gene has CDR1 MNHEY and CDR2 SMNVEV (reference sequence). The V end lost 0 bases, the J end lost 6 bases, and 14 bases lay between the germline ends. The CDR3 contains 15 residues. CD8 cells regarded as naive lacked CD45RO, were positively chosen for CCR7, and omitted terminally differentiated effector memory CD45RA+ cells.

The material sequenced was naive CD8+ T cells sorted from blood. The chain links TRBV27 to TRBJ1-1, with D hard to call. The receptor's source is a man aged 18 to 29 in good health. CDR3 in amino acids: CASSLSGLERAEAFF. Here the CDR3 DNA reads TGTGCCAGCAGTTTATCAGGGCTCGAGAGGGCTGAAGCTTTCTTT.